Listed below are T cell receptor beta chains from one sample, sequenced in a study of blood T cell repertoires in COVID-19. Sequencing was performed with immunoSEQ multiplex PCR; in TCRdb, only in-frame clones are kept and a portion is missing. Of tens of thousands of clones listed, less than 85% are singletons. Source material: peripheral blood. The receptors here all came from a human donor with acute or convalescent COVID-19. The donor label of this sample is uncertain. CDR3s include the opening cysteine and the closing phenylalanine or tryptophan. D genes are given only for firm matches. The listing skips clone size in some rows; elsewhere it reads once, few, many or a size class.

d_call	v_call	clone_size	j_call	cdr3_nt	cdr3_aa
TRBD2	TRBV4-2	NA	TRBJ2-3	TGTGCCAGCAGCCAAGCCCTAGCGGGGGGCACAGATACGCAGTATTTT	CASSQALAGGTDTQYF
TRBD2	TRBV6-5	NA	TRBJ2-5	TGTGCCAGCAACGTAGCGGGCACGGCCCCCAAGACCCAGTACTTC	CASNVAGTAPKTQYF
NA	TRBV5-1	NA	TRBJ2-4	TGCGCCAGCACCGACAGCAACCTAGCCAAAAACATTCAGTACTTC	CASTDSNLAKNIQYF
TRBD2	TRBV28	few	TRBJ2-1	TGTGCCACCGCTCTACTTACTAGCGGGAGTTTTTACAATGAGCAGTTCTTC	CATALLTSGSFYNEQFF
TRBD2	TRBV24-1	NA	TRBJ2-2	TGTGCCACAGCTAGCGGGGGCCTGAACACCGGGGAGCTGTTTTTT	CATASGGLNTGELFF
TRBD1	TRBV6-5	NA	TRBJ1-6	TGTGCCAGCAGGACTACAGGGGAATCACCCCTCCACTTT	CASRTTGESPLHF
TRBD1	TRBV6-5	NA	TRBJ2-2	TGTGCCAGCTCTTCTACCGGGACAGCCGGGGAGCTGTTTTTT	CASSSTGTAGELFF
TRBD2	TRBV3-1/TRBV3-2	NA	TRBJ2-1	TGTGCCAGCAGCAGCGGGAGCTCCTACAATGAGCAGTTCTTC	CASSSGSSYNEQFF
NA	TRBV28	NA	TRBJ2-3	TGTGCCACCGGGGGGCCCACGGCAGATACGCAGTATTTT	CATGGPTADTQYF
TRBD1	TRBV4-1	once	TRBJ1-4	TGCGCCAGCAGCCAAGTCGCCGGGACAGGGCATGAAAAACTGTTTTTT	CASSQVAGTGHEKLFF
TRBD2	TRBV27	few	TRBJ2-1	TGTGCCAGCAGTCCTAGCGGGAGCGGGAATGAGCAGTTCTTC	CASSPSGSGNEQFF
NA	TRBV7-9	NA	TRBJ2-4	TGTGCCAGCAGCCAGCTGGCGGGGAGTTCCCCTCTAGCCAAAAACATTCAGTACTTC	CASSQLAGSSPLAKNIQYF
NA	TRBV10-3	NA	TRBJ2-7	TGTGCCATCAGTGAGTCCAGGGGCAGGGACGAGCAGTACTTC	CAISESRGRDEQYF
NA	TRBV28	NA	TRBJ2-7	TGTGCCAGCAGTACCCTAAGTCCCTACGAGCAGTACTTC	CASSTLSPYEQYF
NA	TRBV6-6	NA	TRBJ1-1	TGTGCCAGCAGTTCCGGGAAGGCGAACACTGAAGCTTTCTTT	CASSSGKANTEAFF
TRBD1	TRBV5-1	NA	TRBJ2-7	TGCGCCAGCAGCTTGATAGGGGGCGCCGATTACGAGCAGTACTTC	CASSLIGGADYEQYF
TRBD2	TRBV6-5	NA	TRBJ2-2	TGTGCCAACCGGCTAGCGGGAGCGGGGGGCGGGGAGCTGTTTTTT	CANRLAGAGGGELFF
NA	TRBV2	NA	TRBJ1-2	TGTGCCACCCAGGATGAGTTTTCTTTCTATGGCTACACCTTC	CATQDEFSFYGYTF
NA	TRBV7-3	NA	TRBJ1-1	TGTGCCAGCAGCCTATTCCGGGAAACTGAAGCTTTCTTT	CASSLFRETEAFF
NA	TRBV28	few	TRBJ2-5	TGTGCCAGCAGTCGCCCCCCTCCGGAAGAGACCCAGTACTTC	CASSRPPPEETQYF
TRBD1	TRBV2	NA	TRBJ2-3	TGTGCCAGCAGTGAAGCCCCCGGACAGGGTTTCACTACGCAGTATTTT	CASSEAPGQGFTTQYF
TRBD2	TRBV10-1	few	TRBJ2-1	TGCGCCACATCTAGCGGGGGGGCCAATGAGCAGTTCTTC	CATSSGGANEQFF
TRBD1	TRBV19	few	TRBJ1-4	TGTGCCAGTAGTGACGGGACAGTCCCTGAAAAACTGTTTTTT	CASSDGTVPEKLFF
TRBD1	TRBV2	NA	TRBJ1-4	TGTGCCAGCGGGGGACAGGGAGATGAAAAACTGTTTTTT	CASGGQGDEKLFF
NA	TRBV5-6	NA	TRBJ2-2	TGTGCCAGCAGCGTGGAAGCGGTCCGGAACACCGGGGAGCTGTTTTTT	CASSVEAVRNTGELFF
TRBD1	TRBV3-1/TRBV3-2	NA	TRBJ2-3	TGTGCCAGCAGCCAAGGGACAGGGAAAAGCACAGATACGCAGTATTTT	CASSQGTGKSTDTQYF
NA	TRBV10-1	NA	TRBJ1-2	TGCGCCAGCAGTGAATCACGGTCGCCCTTCTATGGCTACACCTTC	CASSESRSPFYGYTF
NA	TRBV18	many	TRBJ1-6	TGTGCCAGCTCACCAGTTCAGATCGTACGGGGGACACCCCTCCACTTT	CASSPVQIVRGTPLHF
NA	TRBV13	NA	TRBJ1-2	TGTGCCAGCACCACCCGATCACAGGGACCCTATGGCTACACCTTC	CASTTRSQGPYGYTF
NA	TRBV7-8	NA	TRBJ1-2	TGTGCCAGCAGTCAGACTACTAACTATGGCTACACCTTC	CASSQTTNYGYTF
NA	TRBV21-1	few	TRBJ1-1	TGTGCCAGCCCCCAGGACAGGGGGCATGGGAACACTGAAGCTTTCTTT	CASPQDRGHGNTEAFF
TRBD2	TRBV9	NA	TRBJ2-3	TGTGCCAGCAGCCGCCGGGGGGGAGAACCGCAGTATTTT	CASSRRGGEPQYF
NA	TRBV11-2	NA	TRBJ1-3	TGTGCCAGCAGCTTAGGGCCCGGAAACACCATATATTTT	CASSLGPGNTIYF
TRBD1	TRBV10-2	NA	TRBJ2-7	TGCGCCAGCAGCCCCCGACCGGGACAGGGTATCTACGAGCAGTACTTC	CASSPRPGQGIYEQYF
NA	TRBV25-1	NA	TRBJ2-5	TGTGCCAGCAGTACCTCGACAGTGCACTTC	CASSTSTVHF
NA	TRBV28	NA	TRBJ1-2	TGTGCCACTCATTCCGGGGGATCCTATGGCTACACCTTC	CATHSGGSYGYTF
TRBD2	TRBV3-1/TRBV3-2	few	TRBJ2-2	TGTGCCAGCAGCCAAGAACTAGCGGGGACCGGGGAGCTGTTTTTT	CASSQELAGTGELFF
TRBD1	TRBV28	NA	TRBJ1-6	TGTGCCAGCAGTTTGGCTTTGGGGGACAGCTCCTGGGACTCACCCCTCCACTTT	CASSLALGDSSWDSPLHF
NA	TRBV7-2	few	TRBJ1-1	TGTGCCAGCAGCTCGCCATATGGGCTGAACACTGAAGCTTTCTTT	CASSSPYGLNTEAFF
NA	TRBV29-1	NA	TRBJ2-1	TGCAGCGTTGAATGGGACGGGACTCCGAACAATGAGCAGTTCTTC	CSVEWDGTPNNEQFF
TRBD2	TRBV24-1	NA	TRBJ2-1	TGTGCCACCAGTGACCTAGCGGGAGCTCGTGAGCAGTTCTTC	CATSDLAGAREQFF
TRBD2	TRBV19	NA	TRBJ2-3	TGTGCCAGTAGTATGATAGCGGGAGGCGCAGATACGCAGTATTTT	CASSMIAGGADTQYF
NA	TRBV6-5	NA	TRBJ2-3	TGTGCCAGCAGCACCGACAGAGTTGGTACGCAGTATTTT	CASSTDRVGTQYF
NA	TRBV7-9	once	TRBJ2-1	TGTGCCAGCAGCCTATGGGGCGGATCCTACAATGAGCAGTTCTTC	CASSLWGGSYNEQFF
TRBD2	TRBV28	NA	TRBJ2-7	TGTGCCAGCAGTTTATTCACTAGCGGCTACGAGCAGTACTTC	CASSLFTSGYEQYF
TRBD2	TRBV19	NA	TRBJ2-3	TGTGCCAGTACTTCCGGGGGGGGGAGCACAGATACGCAGTATTTT	CASTSGGGSTDTQYF
NA	TRBV10-3	once	TRBJ1-4	TGTGCCATCAGTGGGACAACTAATAAAAAACTGTTTTTT	CAISGTTNKKLFF
NA	TRBV5-6	NA	TRBJ1-5	TGTGCCAGCAGCTCCCCAGGGCGGCCCCAGCATTTT	CASSSPGRPQHF
TRBD2	TRBV28	NA	TRBJ2-6	TGTGCCAGCAGCCCGGGAGGTGGGGCCAACGTCCTGACTTTC	CASSPGGGANVLTF
TRBD1	TRBV7-9	NA	TRBJ1-6	TGTGCCAGCAGCAACGGACAGGGACCGTCACCCCTCCACTTT	CASSNGQGPSPLHF
TRBD2	TRBV7-2	NA	TRBJ2-7	TGTGCCAGCAGCTTAGAAACTAGCGGGATAGGCGAGCAGTACTTC	CASSLETSGIGEQYF
NA	TRBV5-6	NA	TRBJ1-4	TGTGCCAGCAGCTTGAGAGTTGCAACTAATGAAAAACTGTTTTTT	CASSLRVATNEKLFF
NA	TRBV2	once	TRBJ2-1	TGTGCCAGCAGCAGTTGGAATGAGCAGTTCTTC	CASSSWNEQFF
NA	TRBV12-5	NA	TRBJ2-5	TGTGCTAGTGATCCCCCCCCGGACTCAGGAGAGACCCAGTACTTC	CASDPPPDSGETQYF
NA	TRBV3-1/TRBV3-2	NA	TRBJ2-7	TGTGCCAGCAGCCCCCGGGACTTGAAGTACGAGCAGTACTTC	CASSPRDLKYEQYF
TRBD2	TRBV2	NA	TRBJ2-1	TGTGCCAGCACCGAAACTCGCGGGGGGCAGAATGAGCAGTTCTTC	CASTETRGGQNEQFF
NA	TRBV3-1/TRBV3-2	NA	TRBJ2-3	TGTGCCAGCAGCCAACCCTCGGGACTCCCAGATACGCAGTATTTT	CASSQPSGLPDTQYF
TRBD1	TRBV5-1	NA	TRBJ1-1	TGCGCCAGCAGCTGGGGGGGACAGGGGATCACTGAAGCTTTCTTT	CASSWGGQGITEAFF
TRBD2	TRBV7-2	few	TRBJ2-3	TGTGCCAGCAGCTCTTATGGACCTCTAGGAGGGAGGGGCACAGATACGCAGTATTTT	CASSSYGPLGGRGTDTQYF